The entry below describes one T cell receptor (beta chain). It lacks a known antigen. The record has no base qualities; no much larger clone is one base away. The High Capacity cDNA Reverse Transcription Kit was used to reverse transcribe all of the isolated RNA, meaning that expressed TCRB transcripts were what got sequenced. Deep immunoSEQ sequencing was performed on naive, central memory and regulatory T cell samples, with an average of roughly 3.6 million total reads per sample. Sorted cells were lysed in RLT buffer, and RNA was extracted using DNase-treated RNeasy Micro or Mini kits according to cell number. Each cell subset was processed separately to prevent cross-contamination, with patient and healthy donor samples processed together. The immunoSEQ multiplex PCR was used to amplify TCRB sequences from cDNA, yielding 87-bp fragments that span the CDR3 region. Sequencing of the amplicons was performed on the Illumina HiSeq platform. The paper's processing steps were these. Synthetic template baselines were used to correct PCR bias computationally, reads within Hamming distance 2 were collapsed, and singletons that could not be merged were discarded. Reads were aligned against IMGT so that V, D and J genes, CDR3 length and insertions or deletions at six rearrangement sites could be assigned. Within each subset, clonotype counts were normalized to the number of sorted cells before true diversity and Gini coefficients were calculated with the tcR R package. The overlap coefficient, calculated on TCRB nucleotide sequences, was used to measure repertoire sharing. The source is immuneACCESS, and TCRdb retained only in-frame sequences with V and J called. Part of the clones is not carried over; for the studies checked, unresolved V genes explain less than half of this, and the remainder is unexplained. V and J calls and clone size follow that table, whereas D and trimming were derived from the DNA. This sample is represented by roughly 150,000 clones; about 9% of them were singletons. The top ten clones comprise approximately 0.54% of the sample.

The data were obtained in a study of beta chain features in type 1 diabetes (dated by TCRdb to the late 2010s). Describing the broader study: No differences in mean age, gender distribution, total cell number or subset yield were found between patients and healthy donors. A total of under 120,000,000 sorted cells were examined across all samples, and RNA yield correlated strongly with the number of cells per subset. In the study, recently diagnosed type 1 diabetes patients and matched healthy donors were compared on the TCRB repertoires of their sorted circulating CD4+ T cell subsets. Whereas all 30 or so donors provided naive and central memory subsets, regulatory and stem cell-like memory subsets were isolated from just 8 patients and about 8 healthy donors.

A single peripheral blood draw of about 120 mL on average was collected from each donor into heparinised tubes. A BD FACSAria II and a panel including CD45RO, CCR7, CD25, CD127, CD95 and CD27 were used to sort naive, central memory, regulatory and stem cell-like memory CD4+ T cells. A purity above 95% was achieved for all sorted populations. PBMCs were isolated immediately by Lymphoprep density gradient centrifugation and stained directly without culture. Samples were stained and sorted in pairs, with one healthy donor and one patient per experiment, so that batch effects were minimized. Results and caveats for the whole study, not just this receptor: At VDJ recombination sites, patients with type 1 diabetes made fewer insertions and deleted more nucleotides, a pattern implying thymic rearrangement abnormalities. Sequencing cDNA rather than genomic DNA could over-represent highly expressing activated cells, although activation and CD3 levels did not differ between groups. HLA sub-analyses involved small numbers of individuals, so any influence of HLA type on TCRB rearrangement remained unresolved. Shorter templates might be favored by PCR, yet because patient and control samples were amplified and corrected together, any such skew would affect both groups equally. Type 1 diabetes patients showed a moderate but significant shortening of TCRB CDR3 length in all four CD4+ subsets. Naive, central memory and regulatory TCRB repertoires appeared to be more alike among patients than among healthy donors.

This clonotype was sampled from a woman aged 18-30 years with type 1 diabetes. Sequenced sample: central memory CD4+ T cells from blood.

The CDR3 region: CASSQVVQGAGEQYF. The bases are TGCGCCAGCAGCCAAGTCGTACAGGGGGCAGGCGAGCAGTACTTC. Recombination linked TRBV4-3 to TRBJ2-7; 9 central bases correspond to TRBD1. V trim: 1 base; J trim: 6 bases; unmatched bases: 7. The CDR3, cysteine through phenylalanine, is 15 amino acids long. The only DNA kept is the CDR3, 45 bases in frame from the first base. Per the germline V gene, LGHNA is the CDR1 and YSLEER is the CDR2.